This T cell receptor (beta chain) was identified during a study of blood T cell repertoires in COVID-19. Study overall: Some COVID-19 samples were acute and others convalescent; all came from the United States, Italy and Spain.

CDR3 size: 15 residues. After removal of 1 base from V and 6 bases from J, the junction contained 3 bases not matched to a gene. Per the germline V gene, CDR1 is SGHAT and CDR2 is FQNNGV. Some clones are missing from TCRdb's copy, which holds only in-frame ones; the method was immunoSEQ multiplex PCR. The sample yields around 280,000 clones, roughly 86% seen once. For this clone: Other DNA sequences in this specimen translate into the identical CDR3.

The sequenced sample was peripheral blood. The sequence was collected from a woman aged 25 to 45 with COVID-19, enrolled during active disease. The V call is TRBV11-2, the J call TRBJ2-1, with TRBD2 matching 10 bases. This CDR3 reads CASSLGLAGANEQFF. The CDR3 nucleotides are TGTGCCAGCAGCTTAGGTCTAGCGGGAGCCAATGAGCAGTTCTTC.